Shown below are 29 T cell receptor beta chains from a single sample sequenced in a study of blood T cell repertoires in COVID-19. TCRdb keeps only in-frame clones here, not all; method: immunoSEQ multiplex PCR. The sample has 210,000 or so clones; 85% are singletons. Material: peripheral blood. The source is a man aged 45-65 years with COVID-19, enrolled during active disease.

This clone occurred once. This sequence joins TRBV28 and TRBJ2-7; D is uncertain. The CDR3 length is 15 residues. V was clipped by 4 bases and J by 1 base, with 14 bases between them. Germline V gives CDR1 MDHEN, CDR2 SYDVKM. CDR3 sequence (DNA): TGTGCCAGCAGTTCCTCTCGTGGCGGTTCCTACGAGCAGTACTTC. Protein product: CASSSSRGGSYEQYF. The full variable domain, its missing parts supplied by reference TRBV28 and TRBJ2-7, is DVKVTQSSRYLVKRTGEKVFLECVQDMDHENMFWYRQDPGLGLRLIYFSYDVKMKEKGDIPEGYSVSREKKERFSLILESASTNQTSMYLCASSSSRGGSYEQYFGPGTRLTVT.

The V gene is TRBV6-1, the J gene TRBJ2-4, with D perhaps matching TRBD1 (5 bases). The germline gives CDR1 MNHNS, CDR2 SASEGT. This CDR3 is built from 16 residues. V was pared by 4 bases and J by 1 base, with 14 bases between. Here the CDR3 reads CASSADTPGAKNIQYF. CDR3 in DNA: TGTGCCAGCAGTGCGGACACCCCTGGGGCCAAAAACATTCAGTACTTC.

The chain combines TRBV5-1 with TRBJ2-3; D is perhaps TRBD2 (5 bases). Germline CDR1 SGHRS, CDR2 YFSETQ. V was pared by 4 bases and J by 3 bases, with 24 bases between. The CDR3 covers 18 residues. CDR3 DNA: TGCGCCAGCAGCACCACCCAGACCGGGGTACTTATAACAGATACGCAGTATTTT. Amino acid sequence: CASSTTQTGVLITDTQYF.

This clone was detected once. V gene TRBV19 combines with J gene TRBJ1-2, with D tentatively TRBD1 (6 bases). The ends were cut back, 5 bases at V and 7 bases at J, with 14 bases in the middle. The CDR3 runs 13 residues. Per the germline V gene, CDR1 is LNHDA and CDR2 is SQIVND (reference sequence). The CDR3 is CASSATGQSGYTF. The CDR3 region has the DNA TGTGCCAGTAGTGCTACAGGGCAGTCTGGCTACACCTTC.

CDR3 coding DNA: TGTGCCAGCAGTGATGGAGCGAGGGAGACCCAGTACTTC. It translates to CASSDGARETQYF. V and J are TRBV2 and TRBJ2-5, with D hard to call. CDR3 length equals 13 residues. CDR1 and CDR2 (germline): SNHLY, FYNNEI. The V gene lost 3 bases and the J gene lost 5 bases, with 10 bases spanning the gap.

The chain has TRBV7-2 and TRBJ2-7, with 9 bases matching TRBD1. This CDR3 is built from 15 residues. V was pared by 7 bases and J by 3 bases, with 10 bases of the junction left unmatched. The germline CDR1 and CDR2 sequences are SGHTA and FQGNSA. The CDR3 coding sequence is TGTGCCAGCACCGCACAGGGACAGGGACGCTACGAGCAGTACTTC. Residues: CASTAQGQGRYEQYF.

This rearrangement joins TRBV15 to TRBJ1-6, with 9 bases matching TRBD1. Germline CDR1 and CDR2: LNHNV and YYDKDF (reference sequence). This CDR3 has 17 residues. J was trimmed by 4 bases and V by 3 bases; bases with no gene match: 7. CDR3 sequence (DNA): TGTGCCACCAGCAGCCGACAGGGGGATCGATATAATTCACCCCTCCACTTT. Amino acid sequence: CATSSRQGDRYNSPLHF.

This clone has only one observation. This chain connects TRBV5-1 to TRBJ1-4; D not resolved. The CDR3 loop spans 15 amino acids. Trimming cost V 4 bases and J 3 bases, with 13 bases left between them. Looked up from germline, CDR1 is SGHRS and CDR2 is YFSETQ. CDR3 protein: CASSLNLGANEKLFF. The CDR3, as DNA: TGCGCCAGCAGCCTGAACCTTGGAGCTAATGAAAAACTGTTTTTT.

This clone was recorded only once. The gene calls are TRBV10-1 and TRBJ2-2, with D tentatively TRBD1 (6 bases). Trimming shortened V by 3 bases and J by 0 bases, and 8 bases separated the two germline ends. This CDR3 is 15 amino acids long. Germline CDR1 is WNHNN and CDR2 is SYGVQD (reference sequence). CDR3 amino acids: CASSDGTSNTGELFF. CDR3 coding DNA: TGCGCCAGCAGTGACGGGACATCGAACACCGGGGAGCTGTTTTTT.

V usage is TRBV7-6 and J usage is TRBJ2-2; D remains ambiguous. Trimming shortened V by 9 bases and J by 1 base, and 9 bases separated the two germline ends. The germline V gene has CDR1 SGHVS and CDR2 FNYEAQ. The CDR3 is 13 residues long. The CDR3 here is CASTSLNTGELFF. Here the CDR3 DNA reads TGTGCCAGTACAAGTCTGAACACCGGGGAGCTGTTTTTT.

The chain combines TRBV19 with TRBJ2-3; 9 bases fit TRBD2. The V gene's germline CDR1 is LNHDA and CDR2 SQIVND (reference sequence). V dropped 7 bases and J dropped 6; count of bases not matched to a gene: 11. The CDR3 consists of 15 residues. This CDR3 is CASNPSSLAGDTQYF. The DNA for the CDR3 is TGTGCCAGTAACCCGAGTTCCCTAGCGGGGGATACGCAGTATTTT.

The V call is TRBV9, the J call TRBJ2-3, with D uncertain. The CDR3 covers 16 residues. Germline assignment: CDR1 SGDLS and CDR2 YYNGEE. Trimming removed 0 bases from V and 2 bases from J, with 13 bases in between. The CDR3 is CASSVVEHSLTDTQYF. CDR3 coding DNA: TGTGCCAGCAGCGTAGTTGAACATTCGCTCACAGATACGCAGTATTTT.

The rearrangement joins TRBV5-1 to TRBJ2-2; D perhaps matches TRBD2 (5 bases). The germline CDR1 and CDR2 sequences are SGHRS and YFSETQ. This CDR3 region has 17 residues. The V gene lost 4 bases and the J gene lost 2 bases, with 18 bases spanning the gap. CDR3 sequence (DNA): TGCGCCAGCAGCCGACGAGGGTCAAGTCCAAACACCGGGGAGCTGTTTTTT. Its translation is CASSRRGSSPNTGELFF.

V and J are TRBV6-6 and TRBJ1-2, with D possibly TRBD1 on 5 matching bases. V was pared by 6 bases and J by 4 bases, with 9 bases between. Germline CDR1 and CDR2: MNHNY and SVGAGI (reference sequence). The CDR3 length is 12 residues. The CDR3 DNA is TGTGCCAGCAGACCGACAGTCTATGGCTACACCTTC. This sequence encodes CASRPTVYGYTF.

The V gene is TRBV7-2, the J gene TRBJ2-7, with D possibly TRBD1 on 6 matching bases. Between the trimmed V and J ends, which lost 5 bases and 10 bases, there was a span of 12 bases. The length of the CDR3 is 11 residues. Germline V gene lookup returns CDR1 SGHTA and CDR2 FQGNSA. In DNA form, the CDR3 reads TGTGCCAGCAGCCCCGACAGGTTTCAGTACTTC. Its translation is CASSPDRFQYF.

The chain carries TRBV12-5 and TRBJ2-3; 7 bases match TRBD1. CDR1 LGHNT and CDR2 FRNRAP come from the germline V gene. The V segment lost 6 bases and the J segment 2 bases; nucleotides outside the gene matches: 5. The CDR3 runs 14 residues. CDR3 sequence: CASGRDRLTDTQYF. CDR3 sequence (DNA): TGTGCTAGTGGACGGGACAGACTCACAGATACGCAGTATTTT.

This chain uses TRBV27 with TRBJ2-5, with D possibly matching TRBD1 (6 bases). CDR3 length: 13 residues. V lost 3 bases, J lost 6 bases, and 11 bases lay in between. Germline CDR1 reads MNHEY; CDR2 reads SMNVEV (reference sequence). CDR3 sequence: CASSLGAGKTQYF. Here the CDR3 DNA reads TGTGCCAGCAGTTTGGGGGCTGGAAAGACCCAGTACTTC.

V usage is TRBV5-5 and J usage is TRBJ2-7; TRBD2 might be the D (5 bases). Germline assignment: CDR1 SGHKS and CDR2 YYEKEE (reference sequence). This CDR3 has 13 amino acids. V lost 2 bases and J lost 3, with 9 bases in between. This CDR3 reads CASSFGRGYEQYF. CDR3 DNA sequence: TGTGCCAGCAGCTTTGGTCGGGGCTACGAGCAGTACTTC.

V usage is TRBV5-1 and J usage is TRBJ1-5; D unresolved. The CDR3 has 13 amino acids. Germline CDR1 reads SGHRS; CDR2 reads YFSETQ. V was trimmed by 2 bases and J by 7 bases, leaving 10 bases between them. CDR3 region: CASSFSGNQPQHF. CDR3 nucleotides: TGCGCCAGCAGCTTTTCGGGAAACCAGCCCCAGCATTTT.

The table lists this clone with a few counts. V usage is TRBV6-2 or TRBV6-3 and J usage is TRBJ2-7; D possibly corresponds to TRBD1 (6 bases). The CDR3 totals 14 residues. Trimming removed 2 bases at V and 3 bases at J, with 11 bases between. Germline assignment: CDR1 MNHEY and CDR2 SVGEGT. CDR3 region: CASSYTLDSYEQYF. The CDR3, as DNA: TGTGCCAGCAGTTACACTCTGGACAGCTACGAGCAGTACTTC.

The rearrangement links TRBV15 to TRBJ2-7; tentative D call: TRBD1 (6 bases). Per germline, CDR1 LNHNV and CDR2 YYDKDF (reference sequence). V gave up 5 bases and J gave up 6 bases, with 20 bases separating them. The CDR3 is 15 residues long. The CDR3 DNA sequence: TGTGCCACCAGCGGAAAGAACGGACAGTCGGGCGAGCAGTACTTC. Translated: CATSGKNGQSGEQYF.

On this clone itself: Additional DNA sequences in this sample encode the identical CDR3. V usage is TRBV19 and J usage is TRBJ2-6, with D possibly TRBD2 on 5 matching bases. Trimming removed 1 base at V and 2 bases at J, with 6 bases between. Per germline, CDR1 LNHDA and CDR2 SQIVND (reference sequence). The CDR3 contains 15 residues. The CDR3 DNA follows: TGTGCCAGTAGTATAGTCGGGGCTGGGGCCAACGTCCTGACTTTC. It is translated as CASSIVGAGANVLTF.

The rearrangement joins TRBV5-1 to TRBJ2-1, with TRBD1 matching over 9 bases. The V segment lost 4 bases and the J segment 8 bases; nucleotides outside the gene matches: 10. The CDR3 extends over 15 amino acids. Per germline, CDR1 SGHRS and CDR2 YFSETQ. CDR3: CASSRGQGIRDEQFF. CDR3 DNA sequence: TGCGCCAGCAGCCGGGGACAGGGAATTAGGGATGAGCAGTTCTTC.

This chain links TRBV11-3 with TRBJ1-5, with TRBD1 matching 8 bases. Per germline, CDR1 SGHNT and CDR2 YENEEA. V lost 1 base to trimming and J lost 11 bases; unmatched junction nucleotides: 7. The CDR3 runs 14 residues. The CDR3 DNA is TGTGCCAGCAGCTTAGCCCGAGAACAGGGGGCCCAGCATTTT. Translation: CASSLAREQGAQHF.

This clone was recorded only once. The same CDR3 also results from other DNA sequences found in this sample. J is TRBJ2-2 and V is TRBV29-1, with 8 bases that match TRBD1. Germline V CDR1 and CDR2: SQVTM, ANQGSEA. The CDR3 spans 13 residues. Trimming took 6 bases from V and 2 from J; bases not matched to a gene: 2. The CDR3 nucleotides are TGCAGCGTAGACAGGGGCAACACCGGGGAGCTGTTTTTT. It encodes CSVDRGNTGELFF.

CDR3 amino acids: CASSLFGTEETQYF. The CDR3 DNA reads as TGTGCCAGCAGCTTATTCGGTACGGAGGAGACCCAGTACTTC. V usage is TRBV7-9 and J usage is TRBJ2-5, with D hard to call. The ends were cut back, 2 bases at V and 5 bases at J, with 12 bases in the middle. Germline V gives CDR1 SEHNR, CDR2 FQNEAQ (reference sequence). This CDR3 contains 14 residues.

The chain employs TRBV5-1 and TRBJ1-1, with D possibly being TRBD1 (5 bases). Trimming pared 1 base from V and 3 bases from J, leaving 7 bases between. CDR3 length: 13 amino acids. Germline V CDR1 and CDR2: SGHRS, YFSETQ. CDR3 DNA: TGCGCCAGCAGCTTGCTCAGGGACACTGAAGCTTTCTTT. It is translated as CASSLLRDTEAFF.

This clone was detected only once. This sequence joins TRBV13 and TRBJ2-5; D possibly corresponds to TRBD1 (6 bases). V was trimmed by 6 bases and J by 6 bases, leaving 14 bases between them. Germline CDR1 is PRHDT and CDR2 is FYEKMQ (reference sequence). This CDR3 region has 13 residues. The DNA for the CDR3 is TGTGCCAGCAGTCCCAGGGGATCCCAGACCCAGTACTTC. It encodes CASSPRGSQTQYF. Looking up the rest from reference TRBV13 and TRBJ2-5 gives the full variable domain: AAGVIQSPRHLIKEKRETATLKCYPIPRHDTVYWYQQGPGQDPQFLISFYEKMQSDKGSIPDRFSAQQFSDYHSELNMSSLELGDSALYFCASSPRGSQTQYFGPGTRLLVL.

J is TRBJ1-5 and V is TRBV19, with 10 nucleotides matching TRBD1. Germline trimming cut 5 bases from V and 5 bases from J; bases unmatched to any gene: 6. Germline assignment: CDR1 LNHDA and CDR2 SQIVND (reference sequence). The CDR3 spans 15 residues. The CDR3 here is CASSAPGTGDQPQHF. The CDR3 region has the DNA TGTGCCAGTAGTGCCCCCGGGACAGGGGATCAGCCCCAGCATTTT.